These 29 T cell receptor beta chains share one sample of origin, sequenced in a study of control samples from healthy donors and cancer patients. This table comes from immunoSEQ multiplex PCR, and its TCRdb copy is limited to in-frame clones, with some not included. Of about 170,000 clones listed, 91% are singletons. The sequenced material came from blood. The receptors shown here come from a woman aged 30 to 39 in good health.

The rearrangement uses TRBV6-5 and TRBJ1-4, with a weak D call TRBD1 (6 bases). CDR3 length: 15 residues. Trimming shortened V by 4 bases and J by 0 bases, and 9 bases separated the two germline ends. The germline CDR1 and CDR2 sequences are MNHEY and SVGAGI. CDR3 coding DNA: TGTGCCAGCAGTTCCTCAGGGGCAACTAATGAAAAACTGTTTTTT. Protein: CASSSSGATNEKLFF.

On this clone itself: Within the sample, other DNA sequences also encode this same CDR3. The V and J genes are TRBV3-1 (or the pseudogene TRBV3-2) and TRBJ2-3, with TRBD2 matching over 7 bases. Germline lookup yields CDR1 LGHDT and CDR2 YNNKEL (reference sequence). The CDR3 sequence is 14 residues long. Trimming removed 3 bases from V and 0 bases from J; junction bases left unmatched: 0. CDR3 nucleotides: TGTGCCAGCAGCCAGACTAGCAGCACAGATACGCAGTATTTT. Translating gives CASSQTSSTDTQYF.

This chain uses TRBV7-9 with TRBJ2-1; D remains unclear. The germline V and J ends were trimmed by 2 bases and 7 bases, with 9 bases remaining between them. This CDR3 has 13 residues. Germline lookup yields CDR1 SEHNR and CDR2 FQNEAQ (reference sequence). In nucleotides, the CDR3 is TGTGCCAGCAGCTTAACAGTTGGGAATGAGCAGTTCTTC. This translates into CASSLTVGNEQFF.

The chain carries TRBV9 and TRBJ2-1, with 10 bases aligning to TRBD2. The V gene's germline CDR1 is SGDLS and CDR2 YYNGEE. CDR3 length equals 15 residues. V dropped 0 bases and J dropped 5; count of bases not matched to a gene: 2. The CDR3 here is CASSVGTSGHNEQFF. The CDR3 nucleotides read TGTGCCAGCAGCGTAGGGACTAGCGGACACAATGAGCAGTTCTTC.

The chain carries TRBV5-6 and TRBJ2-2; 8 bases map to TRBD1. Germline CDR1 and CDR2: SGHDT and YYEEEE. Unmatched junction bases numbered 10, after V lost 4 bases and J lost 5 bases. The CDR3 contains 16 residues. The CDR3 DNA reads as TGTGCCAGCAGCGTGGGACAGGCCCGACAGACCGGGGAGCTGTTTTTT. Its translation: CASSVGQARQTGELFF.

The J gene is TRBJ1-5, the V gene TRBV28; 7 bases line up with TRBD1. The CDR3 length is 15 residues. Trimming removed 4 bases from V and 0 bases from J; junction bases left unmatched: 3. Germline V gene lookup returns CDR1 MDHEN and CDR2 SYDVKM. CDR3 in DNA: TGTGCCAGCAGTTACAGGGGACGTAGCAATCAGCCCCAGCATTTT. Protein product: CASSYRGRSNQPQHF.

The chain combines TRBV11-1 with TRBJ2-1, with D tentatively TRBD1 or TRBD2 (5 bases each). With 1 base removed from V and 0 bases from J, the gap between germline ends came to 10 bases. CDR3 length equals 16 residues. Germline CDR1 reads SGHAT; CDR2 reads FQDESV (reference sequence). CDR3 DNA sequence: TGTGCCAGCAGCTTAGGGGGGAAGAGCTCCTACAATGAGCAGTTCTTC. It codes for CASSLGGKSSYNEQFF.

The chain couples TRBV6-5 to TRBJ2-2, with 8 bases identical to TRBD1. The CDR3 sequence is 15 residues long. Germline V gene sequence: CDR1 MNHEY, CDR2 SVGAGI. V was clipped by 4 bases and J by 5 bases; unmatched bases: 6. The CDR3 region has the DNA TGTGCCAGCAGTTCCGGGACAGGCAAAACCGGGGAGCTGTTTTTT. Its protein product is CASSSGTGKTGELFF.

This clone turned up a few times. The J gene is TRBJ2-5, the V gene TRBV4-1; TRBD2 matches at 10 bases. The length of the CDR3 is 17 residues. Germline V gene sequence: CDR1 MGHRA, CDR2 YSYEKL. V lost 0 bases and J lost 4; bases outside the gene matches: 8. CDR3 residues: CASSQESGGAGSETQYF. CDR3 coding DNA: TGCGCCAGCAGCCAAGAGAGCGGGGGGGCCGGGTCAGAGACCCAGTACTTC.

CDR3 nucleotides: TGTGCCAGCAGCCAAGAGGCAGGGGGCGCCTACGAGCAGTACTTC. Protein sequence: CASSQEAGGAYEQYF. The rearrangement joins TRBV4-2 to TRBJ2-7, with 8 positions matching TRBD1. Trimming removed 0 bases from V and 2 bases from J; junction bases left unmatched: 3. CDR1 and CDR2 (germline): LGHNA, YNFKEQ. The CDR3 totals 15 residues.

This rearrangement joins TRBV4-3 to TRBJ1-2; tentatively, D is TRBD1 (6 bases). Germline CDR1 and CDR2: LGHNA and YSLEER. V lost 2 bases to trimming and J lost 2 bases, with 9 bases between them. The CDR3 runs 14 residues. CDR3 amino acids: CASSQIDRNYGYTF. CDR3 DNA sequence: TGCGCCAGCAGCCAAATAGACAGGAACTATGGCTACACCTTC.

This chain links TRBV19 with TRBJ1-2; D call uncertain. Trimming removed 0 bases at V and 1 base at J, with 9 bases between. Looked up from germline, CDR1 is LNHDA and CDR2 is SQIVND (reference sequence). This CDR3 is 15 amino acids long. CDR3 sequence (DNA): TGTGCCAGTAGTATAGAACCCAGAAGTAACTATGGCTACACCTTC. Encoded protein: CASSIEPRSNYGYTF.

The rearrangement uses TRBV7-9 and TRBJ1-2, with TRBD1 identical over 8 bases. The trim removed 1 base at V and 2 bases at J, leaving 0 bases unmatched. Germline V gives CDR1 SEHNR, CDR2 FQNEAQ (reference sequence). CDR3 length: 14 amino acids. This CDR3 reads CASSLGTGNYGYTF. CDR3 nucleotide sequence: TGTGCCAGCAGCTTAGGGACAGGGAACTATGGCTACACCTTC.

Only one count was recorded for this clone. This chain links TRBV4-2 with TRBJ1-5, with unresolved D. Germline V lookup: CDR1 LGHNA, CDR2 YNFKEQ. This CDR3 contains 15 residues. The V end lost 0 bases, the J end lost 0 bases, and 6 bases lay between the germline ends. The DNA of the CDR3 is TGTGCCAGCAGCCAAGATGTACTTAGCAATCAGCCCCAGCATTTT. This encodes CASSQDVLSNQPQHF.

The rearrangement joins TRBV24-1 to TRBJ2-7, with D maybe TRBD1 (5 bases). The CDR3 consists of 14 residues. Trimming took 2 bases from V and 1 from J, leaving 8 bases between them. Germline V gene data show CDR1 as KGHDR and CDR2 as SFDVKD. CDR3 in DNA: TGTGCCACCAGTGATTCTACAGGTTCCTACGAGCAGTACTTC. It encodes CATSDSTGSYEQYF.

The chain carries TRBV6-5 and TRBJ2-1; 10 nucleotides line up with TRBD1. This CDR3 contains 15 residues. The V segment lost 6 bases and the J segment 0 bases; nucleotides outside the gene matches: 2. The germline V gene encodes CDR1 MNHEY and CDR2 SVGAGI. The CDR3 coding sequence is TGTGCCAGCAGAAGACAGGGGGCCTCCTACAATGAGCAGTTCTTC. Encoded protein: CASRRQGASYNEQFF.

This chain uses TRBV28 with TRBJ1-5; no clear D. V was shortened by 8 bases and J by 2 bases, with 7 bases between the two germline ends. The length of the CDR3 is 12 residues. The germline V gene encodes CDR1 MDHEN and CDR2 SYDVKM. CDR3 loop: CASGVGNQPQHF. The CDR3 DNA sequence: TGTGCCAGCGGGGTGGGCAATCAGCCCCAGCATTTT.

The V gene is TRBV28, the J gene TRBJ2-7; TRBD2 agrees at 9 bases. Losses at the gene ends were 4 bases for V and 5 bases for J; bases not matched to a gene: 9. CDR1 and CDR2 (germline): MDHEN, SYDVKM. This CDR3 contains 15 residues. The CDR3 sequence is CASSSGTSRGDEQYF. The CDR3 region has the DNA TGTGCCAGCAGTTCAGGGACTAGCAGGGGAGACGAGCAGTACTTC.

CDR3: CASSLGGANYGYTF. CDR3 coding DNA: TGTGCCAGCAGCTTAGGGGGAGCTAACTATGGCTACACCTTC. This rearrangement joins TRBV11-2 to TRBJ1-2, with D uncertain. The germline V gene encodes CDR1 SGHAT and CDR2 FQNNGV. V dropped 1 base and J dropped 0 bases, with 6 bases sitting between them. The CDR3 sequence is 14 residues long.

The chain couples TRBV28 to TRBJ1-3; D may be TRBD1 (5 bases). V was shortened by 1 base and J by 4 bases, with 11 bases between the two germline ends. Germline CDR1 and CDR2: MDHEN and SYDVKM. The CDR3 has 15 amino acids. The CDR3 region is CASSLLGEGGNTIYF. CDR3 nucleotides: TGTGCCAGCAGTTTATTAGGGGAGGGAGGAAACACCATATATTTT.

The chain employs TRBV7-6 and TRBJ1-2; D remains ambiguous. The CDR3 covers 14 residues. V lost 1 base, J lost 2 bases, and 8 bases lay in between. CDR1 and CDR2 from the germline V gene are SGHVS and FNYEAQ. CDR3 amino acids: CASSLGAANYGYTF. The CDR3 DNA reads TGTGCCAGCAGCTTAGGGGCGGCAAACTATGGCTACACCTTC.

Here the CDR3 reads CASSLRELYEQYF. The CDR3 DNA is TGTGCCAGCAGCTTACGGGAACTCTACGAGCAGTACTTC. The rearrangement links TRBV11-3 to TRBJ2-7; D is perhaps TRBD2 (5 bases). The CDR3 totals 13 residues. CDR1 and CDR2 from the germline V gene are SGHNT and YENEEA. The V gene lost 2 bases and the J gene lost 3 bases, with 8 bases spanning the gap.

The sample holds one count of this clone. This chain uses TRBV7-9 with TRBJ1-6, with D possibly being TRBD1 (6 bases). The CDR3 loop spans 15 amino acids. V lost 0 bases and J 8 bases, leaving 11 bases between the germline ends. CDR1 is SEHNR, CDR2 FQNEAQ, per germline (reference sequence). The CDR3 DNA sequence: TGTGCCAGCAGCTTAGCGGACAGTAAATATTCACCCCTCCACTTT. Translating gives CASSLADSKYSPLHF.

This clone has only one observation. The CDR3 is CASSLGAGGDTEAFF. CDR3 in DNA: TGTGCCAGCAGCTTAGGGGCAGGGGGAGACACTGAAGCTTTCTTT. V usage is TRBV7-9 and J usage is TRBJ1-1; 7 bases line up with TRBD1. V lost 1 base, J lost 3 bases, and 5 bases stayed unmatched. CDR3 length: 15 amino acids. The germline CDR1 and CDR2 sequences are SEHNR and FQNEAQ (reference sequence).

The chain links TRBV11-2 to TRBJ1-2, with a possible D match to TRBD1 (5 bases). V lost 1 base and J lost 5, with 8 bases in between. This CDR3 is built from 13 residues. In germline, CDR1 is SGHAT, CDR2 FQNNGV. CDR3 sequence (DNA): TGTGCCAGCAGCTTAGGTCAGGGTTATGGCTACACCTTC. Translation gives CASSLGQGYGYTF.

V is TRBV11-3 and J is TRBJ1-6; 7 bases are a match to TRBD1. With 1 base clipped from V and 4 bases from J, the junction kept 1 base outside the gene matches. Looked up from germline, CDR1 is SGHNT and CDR2 is YENEEA. This CDR3 is 15 amino acids long. Here the CDR3 reads CASSLGGQYNSPLHF. The DNA for the CDR3 is TGTGCCAGCAGCTTAGGGGGACAGTATAATTCACCCCTCCACTTT. Variable domain in full (rest from reference TRBV11-3 and TRBJ1-6): EAGVVQSPRYKIIEKKQPVAFWCNPISGHNTLYWYLQNLGQGPELLIRYENEEAVDDSQLPKDRFSAERLKGVDSTLKIQPAELGDSAVYLCASSLGGQYNSPLHFGNGTRLTVT.

The CDR3 nucleotides read TGCGCCAGCAGCCAAGAAGGGAGACACCAAAATTCACCCCTCCACTTT. Translated, it gives CASSQEGRHQNSPLHF. This sequence joins TRBV4-1 and TRBJ1-6; no firm D call. V shed 0 bases and J shed 7 bases, with 13 bases lying between them. The germline V gene encodes CDR1 MGHRA and CDR2 YSYEKL. This CDR3 has 16 amino acids.

The rearrangement links TRBV6-4 to TRBJ2-2, with a possible D match to TRBD1 (6 bases). V was pared by 0 bases and J by 2 bases, with 7 bases between. The CDR3 has 15 amino acids. Per germline, CDR1 MRHNA and CDR2 SNTAGT. The CDR3 nucleotides read TGTGCCAGCAGTGACTCAGGGACAAACACCGGGGAGCTGTTTTTT. It is translated as CASSDSGTNTGELFF.

Details on this clone: A junction end diverges from the germline sequence, so it may reflect a read error. Additional DNA sequences in this sample encode the identical CDR3. The rearrangement uses TRBV6-5 and TRBJ2-1, with 11 bases lining up with TRBD2. Germline V lookup: CDR1 MNHEY, CDR2 SVGAGI. This CDR3 contains 16 residues. In DNA, the CDR3 is TGTGCCAGCAGTAACTACGGGACTAGCGGTGTTAATGAACAGTTCTTC. Translating gives CASSNYGTSGVNEQFF.